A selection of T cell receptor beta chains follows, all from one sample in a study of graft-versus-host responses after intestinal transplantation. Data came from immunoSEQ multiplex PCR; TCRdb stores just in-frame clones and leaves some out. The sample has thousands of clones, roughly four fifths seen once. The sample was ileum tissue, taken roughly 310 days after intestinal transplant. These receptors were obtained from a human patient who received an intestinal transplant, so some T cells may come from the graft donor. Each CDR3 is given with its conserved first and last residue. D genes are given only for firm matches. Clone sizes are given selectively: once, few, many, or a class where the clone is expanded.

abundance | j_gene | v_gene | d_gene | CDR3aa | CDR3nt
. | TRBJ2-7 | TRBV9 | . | CASSVDGLTYEQYF | TGTGCCAGCAGCGTAGACGGACTTACCTACGAGCAGTACTTC
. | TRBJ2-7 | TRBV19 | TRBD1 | CASSIGTGGAYEQYF | TGTGCCAGTAGTATCGGGACAGGGGGCGCCTACGAGCAGTACTTC
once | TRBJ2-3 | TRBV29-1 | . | CSVEVGGARTDTQYF | TGCAGCGTTGAAGTGGGGGGGGCACGAACAGATACGCAGTATTTT
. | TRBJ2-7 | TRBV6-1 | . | CASSRTGSDLYEQYF | TGTGCCAGCAGCCGTACCGGGTCAGACCTCTACGAGCAGTACTTC
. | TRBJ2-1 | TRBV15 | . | CATSRDWGGLNEQFF | TGTGCCACCAGCAGAGATTGGGGCGGACTAAATGAGCAGTTCTTC
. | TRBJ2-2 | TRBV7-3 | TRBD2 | CASRVTSGSTGELFF | TGTGCCAGCAGGGTAACTAGCGGGAGTACCGGGGAGCTGTTTTTT
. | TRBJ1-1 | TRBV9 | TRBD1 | CASSLGGSNTEAFF | TGTGCCAGCAGCTTAGGGGGCTCAAACACTGAAGCTTTCTTT
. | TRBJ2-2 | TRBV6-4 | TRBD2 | CASSVAGTGELFF | TGTGCCAGCAGTGTAGCGGGCACCGGGGAGCTGTTTTTT
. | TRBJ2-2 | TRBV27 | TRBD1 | CASRTGDTGELFF | TGTGCCAGCAGGACAGGGGACACCGGGGAGCTGTTTTTT
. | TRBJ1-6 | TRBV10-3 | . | CAISDRKQGSNNSPLHF | TGTGCCATCAGTGATCGTAAACAGGGTTCTAATAATTCACCCCTCCACTTT
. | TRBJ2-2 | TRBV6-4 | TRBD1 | CASSDGQGAGELFF | TGTGCCAGCAGTGACGGACAGGGGGCCGGGGAGCTGTTTTTT
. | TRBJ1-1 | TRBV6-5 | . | CANSYSSLGSDTEAFF | TGTGCCAACAGTTACTCATCTCTGGGATCGGACACTGAAGCTTTCTTT
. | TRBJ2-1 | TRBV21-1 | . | CASSKSLWGRDNEQFF | TGTGCCAGCAGCAAATCCCTCTGGGGGAGAGACAATGAGCAGTTCTTC
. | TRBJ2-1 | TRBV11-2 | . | CASSAVYNEQFF | TGTGCCAGCAGCGCAGTTTACAATGAGCAGTTCTTC
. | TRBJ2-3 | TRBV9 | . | CASSVEPTATDTQYF | TGTGCCAGCAGCGTAGAGCCGACGGCCACAGATACGCAGTATTTT
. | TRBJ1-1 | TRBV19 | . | CASSIGNTEAFF | TGTGCCAGTAGTATAGGGAACACTGAAGCTTTCTTT
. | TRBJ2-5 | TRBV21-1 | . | CASSKARRETQYF | TGTGCCAGCAGCAAAGCGAGGAGGGAGACCCAGTACTTC
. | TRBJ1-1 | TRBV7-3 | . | CASSYGQNTEAFF | TGTGCCAGCAGCTATGGACAGAACACTGAAGCTTTCTTT
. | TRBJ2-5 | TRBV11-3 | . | CASSAPGDDQKETQYF | TGTGCCAGCAGTGCCCCCGGAGACGACCAAAAAGAGACCCAGTACTTC
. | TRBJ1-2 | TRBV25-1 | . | CASSEVGGGGDYGYTF | TGTGCCAGCAGTGAGGTTGGTGGAGGAGGGGACTATGGCTACACCTTC
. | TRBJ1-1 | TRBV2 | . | CASSEPPFRFEAEAFF | TGTGCCAGCAGTGAACCACCCTTCCGGTTTGAGGCTGAAGCTTTCTTT
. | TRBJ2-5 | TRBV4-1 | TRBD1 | CASSQDPNRGETQYF | TGCGCCAGCAGCCAAGATCCGAACAGGGGGGAGACCCAGTACTTC
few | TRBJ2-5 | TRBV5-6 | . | CASSVSGVETQYF | TGTGCCAGCAGCGTGTCGGGGGTGGAGACCCAGTACTTC
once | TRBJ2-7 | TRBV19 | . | CASSGQQPYEQYF | TGTGCCAGTAGTGGGCAGCAACCCTACGAGCAGTACTTC
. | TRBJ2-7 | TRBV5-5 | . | CASQGRTYEQYF | TGTGCCAGCCAGGGTCGAACCTACGAGCAGTACTTC
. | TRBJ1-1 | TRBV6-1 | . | CASSEHGGGISTEAFF | TGTGCCAGCAGTGAACATGGTGGGGGTATAAGCACTGAAGCTTTCTTT
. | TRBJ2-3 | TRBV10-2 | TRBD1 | CASSGQGWKDTQYF | TGCGCCAGCAGTGGACAGGGTTGGAAAGATACGCAGTATTTT
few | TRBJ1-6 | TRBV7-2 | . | CASSLDREGRGSPLHF | TGTGCCAGCAGCTTAGATCGTGAGGGGCGCGGTTCACCCCTCCACTTT
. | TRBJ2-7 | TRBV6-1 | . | CASSEGHYEQYF | TGTGCCAGCAGTGAAGGACACTACGAGCAGTACTTC
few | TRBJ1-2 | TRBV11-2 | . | CASSSLRQGLYGYTF | TGTGCCAGCAGCTCCCTTCGACAAGGCCTCTATGGCTACACCTTC